This T cell receptor beta chain appears in the sequencing data of a study of T-cell memory formation after mild COVID-19. TCRdb reanalysed the 5' RACE reads using MiXCR and keeps one entry per CDR3 protein. Of 400,000 to 500,000 distinct CDR3 sequences in the sample, about a sixth were seen once. This clonotype was picked up many times. This sequence was found in a man aged 18 to 30 who had mild COVID-19 (a few samples of this study predate the infection). Cell type and time point are not known. The sequencing sample was made of PBMCs or a T cell subset sorted from them (not recorded which).

The CDR3 sequence: CATSRSDSEGSYTF. The CDR3 region has the DNA TGTGCCACCAGCAGGTCAGATAGCGAGGGGAGCTACACCTTC. The chain uses TRBV15 and TRBJ1-2, with D perhaps TRBD1 (5 bases). Germline CDR1 is LNHNV and CDR2 is YYDKDF (reference sequence). With 3 bases removed from V and 9 bases from J, the gap between germline ends came to 17 bases. The CDR3 totals 14 residues.